Below are 27 T cell receptor beta chains sequenced from a single sample in a study of CD8+CD57+ T cells in acquired aplastic anemia. Patients sequenced had flow cytometry evidence of CD8+CD57+ cell expansion. Genomic DNA provided the template from which TCR beta VDJ and CDR3 profiles were obtained. Each CDR3 protein gets one entry after TCRdb re-called the reads with MiXCR. The repertoire holds 150,000 to 200,000 distinct CDR3 sequences, about 45% seen once, with approximately 2.9% in the top ten. Sequenced: sorted CD4+, CD8+, or CD8+CD57+ T cells (not recorded which) from PBMCs. The receptors were sampled from a human donor with aplastic anemia.

This clonotype appeared many times. The chain carries TRBV7-2 and TRBJ1-6; 8 nucleotides align to TRBD1. The CDR3 covers 14 residues. The trim removed 5 bases at V and 7 bases at J, leaving 4 bases unmatched. Germline CDR1 reads SGHTA; CDR2 reads FQGNSA. CDR3 sequence (DNA): TGTGCCAGCAGCATTGGACAGGGAAATTCACCCCTCCACTTT. Encoded protein: CASSIGQGNSPLHF.

V usage is TRBV19 and J usage is TRBJ2-1; tentative D call: TRBD2 (5 bases). Trimming took 1 base from V and 7 from J, leaving 17 bases between them. This CDR3 has 16 amino acids. Germline V gene lookup returns CDR1 LNHDA and CDR2 SQIVND (reference sequence). The CDR3 DNA reads as TGTGCCAGTAGTATAGGAGGGATAGGGTTAGGGAATGAGCAGTTCTTC. It specifies CASSIGGIGLGNEQFF.

Many counts were recorded for this clonotype. The V gene is TRBV12-3 or TRBV12-4, the J gene TRBJ1-1, with a weak D call TRBD1 (6 bases). V shed 0 bases and J shed 2 bases, with 10 bases lying between them. The CDR3 loop spans 15 amino acids. CDR3 nucleotide sequence: TGTGCCAGCAGTTTAGCGGGACAAAGTAACACTGAAGCTTTCTTT. Encoded protein: CASSLAGQSNTEAFF.

This clonotype was recorded many times. This CDR3 reads CSARDGAGDASTDTQYF. CDR3 DNA sequence: TGCAGTGCTAGAGATGGCGCAGGGGACGCTAGCACAGATACGCAGTATTTT. This chain uses TRBV20-1 with TRBJ2-3; D is perhaps TRBD1 (6 bases). CDR1 and CDR2 from the germline V gene are DFQATT and SNEGSKA (reference sequence). The V and J ends lost 0 bases and 0 bases respectively, with 16 bases between them. There are 17 residues in the CDR3.

This clonotype appeared many times. This chain uses TRBV30 with TRBJ1-1; the D is unclear. Trimming cost V 0 bases and J 8 bases, with 7 bases left between them. This CDR3 is 11 amino acids long. CDR1 is GTSNPN and CDR2 is SVGIG in the germline V gene (reference sequence). The chain's CDR3 is CAWSVLQEAFF. The CDR3 DNA follows: TGTGCCTGGAGTGTCCTACAGGAAGCTTTCTTT.

The chain recombines TRBV20-1 with TRBJ2-5, with TRBD1 identical over 7 bases. Germline-derived CDR1 and CDR2 are DFQATT and SNEGSKA (reference sequence). CDR3 size: 14 residues. The trim removed 6 bases at V and 0 bases at J, leaving 7 bases unmatched. The CDR3 reads CSATKGANQETQYF. For the CDR3, the DNA is TGCAGTGCCACCAAGGGGGCGAACCAAGAGACCCAGTACTTC.

In this sample, this clonotype turned up many times. This chain joins TRBV6-1 and TRBJ2-5; 10 bases align to TRBD2. Germline trimming cut 6 bases from V and 3 bases from J; bases unmatched to any gene: 13. From germline, CDR1 is MNHNS and CDR2 SASEGT. The CDR3 length is 17 residues. CDR3 sequence reads: CASRRTSGGEGEETQYF. The DNA of the CDR3 is TGTGCCAGCAGAAGGACTAGCGGAGGGGAGGGGGAAGAGACCCAGTACTTC.

On this clonotype: Possible read error: a much larger clone is one base away. The chain carries TRBV10-3 and TRBJ2-1, with no clear D. Per germline, CDR1 ENHRY and CDR2 SYGVKD. The CDR3 consists of 11 residues. The CDR3 sequence is CASSTRAEQLF. CDR3 nucleotides: TGTGCCAGCAGTACCCGGGCCGAGCAGCTCTTC.

As to this clonotype: This clone may be a read error of a much larger clone one base away. The V call is TRBV4-2, the J call TRBJ2-1; 8 bases are shared with TRBD1. Germline V CDR1 and CDR2: LGHNA, YNFKEQ. The CDR3 is 16 residues long. V gave up 3 bases and J gave up 8 bases; unmatched junction bases: 12. The CDR3 here is CASSQVYRGKGDEQFF. As DNA, the CDR3 is TGTGCCAGCAGCCAGGTTTACAGGGGGAAGGGAGATGAGCAGTTCTTC.

On this clonotype itself: The missing conserved phenylalanine or tryptophan at the end of this CDR3 makes a read error likely. The chain combines TRBV7-8 with TRBJ1-1; D ambiguous. The CDR3 contains 15 residues. The germline CDR1 and CDR2 sequences are SGHVS and FQNEAQ. The ends were cut back, 6 bases at V and 0 bases at J, with 14 bases in the middle. CDR3 nucleotide sequence: TGTGCCAGCAGGGAGGCCGAAAACATGAACACTGAAGCTTTCTCT. Residues: CASREAENMNTEAFS.

This clonotype was seen a few times. The J gene is TRBJ1-4, the V gene TRBV28; D is unclear. V was shortened by 6 bases and J by 4 bases, with 6 bases between the two germline ends. The CDR3 is 12 amino acids. Germline CDR1 is MDHEN and CDR2 is SYDVKM. In DNA form, the CDR3 reads TGTGCCAGCAGGGCCCGTAATGAAAAACTGTTTTTT. Its translation: CASRARNEKLFF.

This clonotype was seen a handful of times. This chain joins TRBV25-1 and TRBJ2-3; weak D call: TRBD1 (6 bases). The V and J ends lost 2 bases and 2 bases respectively, with 8 bases between them. Per the germline V gene, CDR1 is MGHDK and CDR2 is SYGVNS. The CDR3 is made up of 14 amino acids. CDR3 amino acids: CASSEQGFTDTQYF. The CDR3 coding sequence is TGTGCCAGCAGTGAACAGGGGTTCACAGATACGCAGTATTTT.

In its sample, this clonotype was seen many times. The chain employs TRBV6-1 and TRBJ1-6; 8 bases fit TRBD1. Germline V gene lookup returns CDR1 MNHNS and CDR2 SASEGT. CDR3 length: 17 amino acids. V lost 6 bases to trimming and J lost 6 bases; unmatched junction nucleotides: 13. This CDR3 is CASSLERQGRINSPLHF. The CDR3 DNA is TGTGCCAGCAGCCTTGAACGACAGGGGCGAATTAATTCACCCCTCCACTTT.

In its sample, this clonotype was seen many times. The chain is built from TRBV7-9 and TRBJ1-2; 10 bases align to TRBD1. Trimming cost V 3 bases and J 1 base; bases outside gene matches: 11. The CDR3 loop spans 18 amino acids. The germline CDR1 and CDR2 sequences are SEHNR and FQNEAQ (reference sequence). The CDR3: CASSFAQTGGLVNYGYTF. The CDR3, as DNA: TGTGCCAGCAGCTTTGCCCAGACAGGGGGCTTAGTTAACTATGGCTACACCTTC. Variable domain in full (rest from reference TRBV7-9 and TRBJ1-2): DTGVSQNPRHKITKRGQNVTFRCDPISEHNRLYWYRQTLGQGPEFLTYFQNEAQLEKSRLLSDRFSAERPKGSFSTLEIQRTEQGDSAMYLCASSFAQTGGLVNYGYTFGSGTRLTVV.

This clonotype appeared a few times. The rearrangement uses TRBV2 and TRBJ1-2, with TRBD1 as a possible D gene (5 bases). Germline CDR1 and CDR2: SNHLY and FYNNEI. Trimming pared 3 bases from V and 8 bases from J, leaving 13 bases between. This CDR3 has 13 amino acids. CDR3 coding DNA: TGTGCCAGCAGTGAGCAAACGGGACGCGGCTACACCTTC. Its translation is CASSEQTGRGYTF.

V is TRBV7-2 and J is TRBJ1-1, with D possibly being TRBD1 (5 bases). Trimming took 0 bases from V and 1 from J, leaving 9 bases between them. The germline V gene has CDR1 SGHTA and CDR2 FQGNSA. The CDR3 is 15 amino acids. The CDR3 bases are TGTGCCAGCAGCTTAGCGGCAGGGCGGAACACTGAAGCTTTCTTT. This encodes CASSLAAGRNTEAFF.

J is TRBJ1-1 and V is TRBV11-2; D is uncertain. Germline V lookup: CDR1 SGHAT, CDR2 FQNNGV. Trimming cost V 1 base and J 6 bases, with 18 bases left between them. This CDR3 has 16 residues. CDR3: CASSLGDQGKLAEAFF. As DNA, the CDR3 is TGTGCCAGCAGCTTAGGGGATCAAGGAAAGTTGGCTGAAGCTTTCTTT.

The V and J genes are TRBV10-3 and TRBJ2-1; possible D gene TRBD1, 6 bases. The length of the CDR3 is 15 residues. CDR1 ENHRY and CDR2 SYGVKD come from the germline V gene. Trimming took 3 bases from V and 1 from J, leaving 10 bases between them. For the CDR3, the DNA is TGTGCCATCAGTGATCTCCAGGGGTCCTACAATGAGCAGTTCTTC. Amino acid sequence: CAISDLQGSYNEQFF.

This chain joins TRBV19 and TRBJ2-1; D unresolved. Germline V CDR1 and CDR2: LNHDA, SQIVND (reference sequence). Deletions cut 5 bases from V and 3 bases from J, with 8 bases between. The CDR3 runs 13 residues. CDR3 bases: TGTGCCAGTAGTGACTCCTTCTACAATGAGCAGTTCTTC. This codes for CASSDSFYNEQFF.

This clonotype was picked up one time. V is TRBV11-1 and J is TRBJ2-1; 8 positions match TRBD2. This CDR3 spans 14 amino acids. V lost 1 base and J lost 9; bases outside the gene matches: 5. Germline V CDR1 and CDR2: SGHAT, FQDESV (reference sequence). CDR3 loop: CASSLGLASGEQFF. CDR3 DNA sequence: TGTGCCAGCAGCTTAGGACTAGCGAGCGGTGAGCAGTTCTTC.

This clonotype showed up many times. This chain uses TRBV29-1 with TRBJ2-3; D might be TRBD2 (6 bases). The CDR3 consists of 15 residues. CDR1 and CDR2 from the germline V gene are SQVTM and ANQGSEA. V was shortened by 8 bases and J by 2 bases, with 20 bases between the two germline ends. CDR3 amino acids: CSSFGGSGDTDTQYF. CDR3 nucleotide sequence: TGCAGCTCCTTTGGGGGTAGCGGAGACACAGATACGCAGTATTTT.

This clonotype was seen more than once but under ten times. V usage is TRBV24-1 and J usage is TRBJ2-1, with 7 bases matching TRBD1. V was pared by 5 bases and J by 8 bases, with 8 bases of the junction left unmatched. Germline lookup yields CDR1 KGHDR and CDR2 SFDVKD. This CDR3 has 14 amino acids. The CDR3 sequence: CATSGAGQVHEQFF. CDR3 in DNA: TGTGCCACCAGTGGGGCCGGACAGGTGCATGAGCAGTTCTTC.

This clonotype was recorded at least ten times. The gene calls are TRBV28 and TRBJ2-1; D may match TRBD1 or TRBD2 (6 bases each). The V gene's germline CDR1 is MDHEN and CDR2 SYDVKM. This CDR3 spans 15 amino acids. Between the trimmed V and J ends, which lost 4 bases and 7 bases, there was a span of 17 bases. This chain's CDR3 is CASSYRARGENEQFF. The CDR3 nucleotides are TGTGCCAGCAGTTACCGGGCAAGGGGGGAGAATGAGCAGTTCTTC.

The genes are TRBV7-9 and TRBJ2-7, with 8 bases aligning to TRBD1. CDR1 is SEHNR and CDR2 is FQNEAQ in the germline V gene (reference sequence). V dropped 6 bases and J dropped 8; count of bases not matched to a gene: 15. This CDR3 is 15 amino acids long. The CDR3, as DNA: TGTGCCAGCAGTCCTTCCTTAGACAGGGGTTACAAGCAGTACTTC. Encoded protein: CASSPSLDRGYKQYF.

This clonotype was detected many times. J is TRBJ2-1 and V is TRBV6-2 or TRBV6-3; 8 nucleotides match TRBD2. V was pared by 4 bases and J by 3 bases, with 8 bases of the junction left unmatched. Germline V CDR1 and CDR2: MNHEY, SVGEGT. This CDR3 region has 16 residues. For the CDR3, the DNA is TGTGCCAGCAGTTTCGGTATTCTAGCGGGCTACAATGAGCAGTTCTTC. It yields the protein CASSFGILAGYNEQFF.

This clonotype was detected ten times or more. This chain connects TRBV9 to TRBJ2-5; 10 nucleotides line up with TRBD1. The CDR3 has 18 residues. Germline V gene lookup returns CDR1 SGDLS and CDR2 YYNGEE. Losses at the gene ends were 4 bases for V and 4 bases for J; bases not matched to a gene: 16. The CDR3 sequence: CASSPRGGQGPGGETQYF. The CDR3 bases are TGTGCCAGCAGCCCCCGAGGGGGACAGGGGCCCGGAGGAGAGACCCAGTACTTC.

This clonotype was seen many times. The CDR3: CASSVVAGSTDTQYF. The CDR3 coding sequence is TGTGCCAGCAGCGTAGTGGCCGGGAGCACAGATACGCAGTATTTT. The V call is TRBV9, the J call TRBJ2-3; no clear D. This CDR3 region has 15 residues. The V gene's germline CDR1 is SGDLS and CDR2 YYNGEE. The V end was cut by 0 bases, the J end by 0 bases, with 8 bases between.